Shown below are 6 T cell receptor beta chains from a single sample sequenced in a study of blood T cell repertoires in COVID-19. The repertoire was sequenced with immunoSEQ multiplex PCR; TCRdb's copy has only in-frame clones and lacks some. The sample holds over 120,000 clones, 87% seen once. Sequenced input: PBMCs or T cells enriched from blood (not recorded which). The receptors originated from a man in his sixties who had recovered from COVID-19.

This chain uses TRBV6-5 with TRBJ1-4; TRBD1 is a possible D gene (5 bases). Trimming left V 7 bases short and J 8 bases short, with 11 bases between. The V gene's germline CDR1 is MNHEY and CDR2 SVGAGI. The CDR3 is made up of 12 amino acids. CDR3 residues: CASTRGGEKLFF. The CDR3 nucleotides read TGTGCCAGCACAAGGGGTGGCGAAAAACTGTTTTTT.

V is TRBV9 and J is TRBJ2-7; 7 bases fit TRBD1. Trimming took 3 bases from V and 5 from J; bases not matched to a gene: 5. This CDR3 has 13 amino acids. The V gene's germline CDR1 is SGDLS and CDR2 YYNGEE. CDR3 protein: CASSEGQPHEQYF. In DNA form, the CDR3 reads TGTGCCAGCAGCGAGGGACAGCCCCACGAGCAGTACTTC.

This chain links TRBV4-2 with TRBJ1-2; D is unclear. This CDR3 is 13 amino acids long. Germline CDR1 is LGHNA and CDR2 is YNFKEQ. V shed 0 bases and J shed 6 bases, with 8 bases lying between them. CDR3 nucleotide sequence: TGTGCCAGCAGCCAAGATCATGGAGATGGCTACACCTTC. Its translation is CASSQDHGDGYTF.

The chain recombines TRBV5-4 with TRBJ2-2; D is unresolved. The CDR3 is 15 amino acids. CDR1 is SGHNT and CDR2 is YYREEE in the germline V gene (reference sequence). Trimming shortened V by 4 bases and J by 4 bases, and 14 bases separated the two germline ends. CDR3 in amino acids: CASSAVGAPTGELFF. The CDR3 DNA reads as TGTGCCAGCAGCGCGGTAGGCGCCCCCACCGGGGAGCTGTTTTTT.

The chain carries TRBV5-1 and TRBJ1-1; D may be TRBD1 (5 bases). The germline V and J ends were trimmed by 5 bases and 5 bases, with 13 bases remaining between them. Per germline, CDR1 SGHRS and CDR2 YFSETQ. CDR3 length equals 13 residues. CDR3 loop: CASSYTGVTEAFF. CDR3 sequence (DNA): TGCGCCAGCAGTTATACAGGTGTAACTGAAGCTTTCTTT.

V and J are TRBV20-1 and TRBJ2-1; D not certain. CDR1 DFQATT and CDR2 SNEGSKA come from the germline V gene (reference sequence). CDR3 length: 11 residues. Trimming pared 6 bases from V and 9 bases from J, leaving 12 bases between. In DNA form, the CDR3 reads TGCAGTGCCACTCGTCGAGTTGAGCAGTTCTTC. This gives the protein CSATRRVEQFF.